The text below deals with one T cell receptor (beta chain). The germline V gene encodes CDR1 WNHNN and CDR2 SYGVQD (reference sequence). V gave up 4 bases and J gave up 5 bases, with 9 bases separating them. The CDR3 loop spans 13 amino acids. The data stem from a study of OX40 agonist ivuxolimab in advanced cancers. The data were produced by immunoSEQ multiplex PCR, yet TCRdb's version contains in-frame clones alone and is incomplete. The sample has tens of thousands of clones, less than 95% seen once. The origin of this receptor is an adult with an advanced solid tumor such as melanoma, head and neck, liver or kidney cancer. J is TRBJ2-1 and V is TRBV10-1; TRBD1 might be the D (5 bases). The source material was CD4+ or CD8+ T cells sorted from blood, sampled in a trial of the OX40 agonist ivuxolimab. CDR3 amino acids: CASSAQVHNEQFF. The CDR3 DNA sequence: TGCGCCAGCAGTGCACAGGTGCACAATGAGCAGTTCTTC.